The rows below give T cell receptor beta chains drawn from one sample of a study of T-cell memory formation after mild COVID-19. TCRdb recomputed calls from the 5' RACE reads with MiXCR, one row per CDR3 protein. The table has around 410,000 distinct CDR3 sequences, 20% to 30% seen once; the top ten hold around 13%. Source material: PBMCs or a T cell subset sorted from them (not recorded which). These receptors all stem from an adult woman who had mild COVID-19 (a few samples of this study predate the infection). Cell type and time point are not known. CDR3s include the opening cysteine and the closing phenylalanine or tryptophan. D genes are given only for firm matches. The size of a clone is reported for some rows only, either as once, few or many, or as a class for expanded clones.

TRBV9	NA	NA	TRBJ2-7	CASSVGATPYEQYF	TGTGCCAGCAGCGTAGGAGCGACGCCCTACGAGCAGTACTTC
TRBV5-1	NA	TRBD1	TRBJ1-5	CASSWTGDSNQPQHF	TGCGCCAGCAGCTGGACAGGGGATAGCAATCAGCCCCAGCATTTT
TRBV19	NA	NA	TRBJ2-7	CASSISQGIHHEQYF	TGTGCCAGTAGTATTTCGCAGGGGATCCACCACGAGCAGTACTTC
TRBV12-5	NA	NA	TRBJ2-1	CASGLDLGRGNEQFF	TGTGCTAGTGGTTTGGACCTGGGGCGAGGGAATGAGCAGTTCTTC
TRBV12-3/TRBV12-4	NA	TRBD2	TRBJ2-1	CASTPWGLAGGNEQFF	TGTGCCAGCACCCCGTGGGGACTAGCGGGGGGCAATGAGCAGTTCTTC
TRBV4-2	NA	NA	TRBJ2-3	CASSQDYGAGWSTYTQYF	TGTGCCAGCAGCCAAGATTACGGGGCGGGGTGGAGCACGTATACGCAGTATTTT
TRBV3-1	few	TRBD1	TRBJ2-7	CASSPRDSSKYEQYF	TGTGCCAGCAGCCCCAGGGACAGTTCTAAATACGAGCAGTACTTC
TRBV5-1	many	TRBD1	TRBJ2-2	CASSSPGQMNTGELFF	TGCGCCAGCAGCTCACCGGGACAGATGAACACCGGGGAGCTGTTTTTT
TRBV5-1	NA	NA	TRBJ2-1	CASSLHGGPPYNEQFF	TGCGCCAGCAGCTTGCACGGGGGACCTCCCTACAATGAGCAGTTCTTC
TRBV4-3	NA	TRBD1	TRBJ1-2	CASSQGEGANYGYTF	TGCGCCAGCAGCCAGGGGGAGGGGGCGAACTATGGCTACACCTTC
TRBV7-3	few	TRBD2	TRBJ2-2	CASSHRGGLAGAGELFF	TGTGCCAGCAGCCATAGGGGCGGACTAGCGGGAGCCGGGGAGCTGTTTTTT
TRBV5-4	NA	NA	TRBJ2-5	CASSLVDSETQYF	TGTGCCAGCAGCTTGGTGGATTCGGAGACCCAGTACTTC
TRBV30	few	NA	TRBJ2-3	CAWSVRGRTTDTQYF	TGTGCCTGGAGTGTACGGGGGCGGACCACAGATACGCAGTATTTT
TRBV3-1	few	NA	TRBJ2-2	CASSQDRASASTTGELFF	TGTGCCAGCAGCCAAGATCGGGCTAGCGCCTCCACCACCGGGGAGCTGTTTTTT
TRBV15	few	NA	TRBJ2-7	CATSREGVALYEQYF	TGTGCCACCAGCAGAGAGGGGGTCGCACTCTACGAGCAGTACTTC
TRBV4-1	few	NA	TRBJ2-7	CASSQEPPGTPGGEQYF	TGCGCCAGCAGCCAAGAACCCCCCGGGACACCCGGGGGCGAGCAGTACTTC
TRBV20-1	many	TRBD1	TRBJ2-3	CSARARDRGRTDTQYF	TGCAGTGCTAGAGCACGCGACAGGGGGCGCACAGATACGCAGTATTTT
TRBV10-3	few	TRBD1	TRBJ2-7	CAISPGQGSHEQYF	TGTGCCATCAGTCCGGGACAGGGCTCCCACGAGCAGTACTTC
TRBV9	many	TRBD1	TRBJ2-3	CASSVTGDRTDTQYF	TGTGCCAGCAGCGTAACAGGGGATAGGACAGATACGCAGTATTTT
TRBV12-3/TRBV12-4	NA	NA	TRBJ1-6	CASSPMTLSPLHF	TGTGCCAGCAGTCCGATGACACTTTCACCCCTCCACTTT
TRBV11-3	few	NA	TRBJ2-3	CASSFRPRGTQYF	TGTGCCAGCAGCTTCCGCCCGAGGGGTACGCAGTATTTT
TRBV2	NA	NA	TRBJ1-2	CARDNGYTF	TGTGCCAGGGACAACGGCTACACCTTC